Below are 23 T cell receptor beta chains sequenced from a single sample in a study of human T cells and chemical hapten exposure. TCRdb redid the calling of the RACE reads with MiXCR, one entry per CDR3 protein. The sample yields over 300,000 distinct CDR3 sequences, less than 6.5% seen once. The time point denotes: pre-sensitization, week 0. Sample treatment: therapeutic diphenylcyclopropenone sensitization with weekly scalp DPC. Sample: whole blood, taken in connection with sensitization to the hapten diphenylcyclopropenone (DPC). These receptors came from a woman aged 50 to 65 with alopecia areata. Some clones in this sample may be carry-over from other donors' samples.

This clonotype has at least ten counts. The gene calls are TRBV12-3 or TRBV12-4 and TRBJ2-3; D gene uncertain. This CDR3 is built from 12 residues. Trimming shortened V by 2 bases and J by 8 bases, and 8 bases separated the two germline ends. For the CDR3, the DNA is TGTGCCAGCAGTTTAATTAGTGGTACGCAGTATTTT. Encoded protein: CASSLISGTQYF.

The chain employs TRBV14 and TRBJ2-3; 7 bases agree with TRBD2. The CDR3 loop spans 15 amino acids. Germline loops: CDR1 SGHDN, CDR2 FVKESK. Germline trimming cut 8 bases from V and 5 bases from J; bases unmatched to any gene: 13. The CDR3 reads CASHAGGGPEDTQYF. Here the CDR3 DNA reads TGTGCCAGCCACGCCGGGGGAGGGCCGGAAGATACGCAGTATTTT.

In its sample, this clonotype was seen a few times. V gene TRBV7-9 combines with J gene TRBJ1-5; 7 bases are a match to TRBD1. Per germline, CDR1 SEHNR and CDR2 FQNEAQ (reference sequence). The CDR3 runs to 13 residues. The J segment lost 9 bases and the V segment lost 5 bases, leaving 7 bases of the junction unmatched. CDR3 region: CASSAQGGGPQHF. The CDR3 nucleotides are TGTGCCAGCAGCGCCCAGGGGGGCGGGCCCCAGCATTTT.

This clonotype was seen a few times. This chain connects TRBV27 to TRBJ2-7; D remains unclear. The V gene's germline CDR1 is MNHEY and CDR2 SMNVEV (reference sequence). V lost 0 bases and J 1 base, leaving 10 bases between the germline ends. CDR3 length: 15 amino acids. CDR3 amino acids: CASSLSGHMSYEQYF. The DNA for the CDR3 is TGTGCCAGCAGTTTATCCGGGCATATGTCCTACGAGCAGTACTTC.

This clonotype was observed a handful of times. The gene calls are TRBV7-2 and TRBJ2-5; the D gene could be TRBD1 or TRBD2 (6 bases each). The V end lost 5 bases, the J end lost 3 bases, and 13 bases lay between the germline ends. This CDR3 spans 14 amino acids. CDR1 is SGHTA and CDR2 is FQGNSA in the germline V gene. The CDR3 coding sequence is TGTGCCAGCAGCAAGGGGGGACTCGAAGAGACCCAGTACTTC. Amino acids: CASSKGGLEETQYF.

The gene calls are TRBV9 and TRBJ1-2; 10 bases map to TRBD1. The CDR3 extends over 17 amino acids. CDR1 and CDR2 (germline): SGDLS, YYNGEE. The trim removed 3 bases at V and 4 bases at J, leaving 12 bases unmatched. The CDR3: CASSGTGTGVEGYGYTF. DNA of the CDR3: TGTGCCAGCAGCGGTACCGGGACAGGGGTTGAGGGCTATGGCTACACCTTC.

This clonotype was counted a few times. The chain couples TRBV5-1 to TRBJ2-2; 8 nucleotides line up with TRBD2. Germline values: CDR1 SGHRS, CDR2 YFSETQ. The CDR3 has 18 residues. The V segment lost 0 bases and the J segment 5 bases; nucleotides outside the gene matches: 12. The CDR3: CASSLVREGAGVTGELFF. The DNA for the CDR3 is TGCGCCAGCAGCTTGGTCAGGGAAGGAGCGGGAGTTACCGGGGAGCTGTTTTTT.

V is TRBV28 and J is TRBJ1-2; 8 bases are shared with TRBD1. J lost 7 bases, V lost 4 bases, and 5 bases had no gene match. Germline V gene data show CDR1 as MDHEN and CDR2 as SYDVKM. The length of the CDR3 is 13 residues. The CDR3 protein is CASSSGQGLGYTF. CDR3 sequence (DNA): TGTGCCAGCAGTTCCGGACAGGGTCTTGGCTACACCTTC.

This clonotype appeared many times. The chain couples TRBV6-6 to TRBJ1-1; 10 bases are a match to TRBD1. V lost 2 bases to trimming and J lost 6 bases; unmatched junction nucleotides: 3. The germline CDR1 and CDR2 sequences are MNHNY and SVGAGI (reference sequence). The CDR3 is 14 amino acids. CDR3 sequence reads: CASSYRDRGAEAFF. In DNA form, the CDR3 reads TGTGCCAGCAGTTACCGGGACAGGGGAGCTGAAGCTTTCTTT.

This clonotype was detected a few times. CDR3 DNA: TGTGCTAGTGGTTTGACAGAGAACACTGAAGCTTTCTTT. This sequence encodes CASGLTENTEAFF. The J gene is TRBJ1-1, the V gene TRBV12-5; D is unclear. The CDR3 length is 13 residues. Germline CDR1 LGHNT, CDR2 FRNRAP. Trimming stripped 2 bases from V and 1 base from J, with 5 bases between.

This clonotype was seen at least ten times. The chain recombines TRBV20-1 with TRBJ1-1; D is perhaps TRBD1 (6 bases). V shed 0 bases and J shed 1 base, with 9 bases lying between them. Germline V gene sequence: CDR1 DFQATT, CDR2 SNEGSKA (reference sequence). This CDR3 region has 14 residues. CDR3 in DNA: TGCAGTGCTAGAGATCCACAGGGGAACACTGAAGCTTTCTTT. Encoded protein: CSARDPQGNTEAFF.

The CDR3 nucleotides read TGCAGTGGTGGGGGGGGAGGCCCACATTCCTACAATGAGCAGTTCTTC. Translation gives CSGGGGGPHSYNEQFF. The chain uses TRBV20-1 and TRBJ2-1; 7 bases are shared with TRBD2. The CDR3 sequence is 16 residues long. CDR1 and CDR2 (germline): DFQATT, SNEGSKA (reference sequence). V lost 7 bases, J lost 1 base, and 13 bases stayed unmatched.

This clonotype was observed at least ten times. The chain links TRBV4-3 to TRBJ2-1, with TRBD1 matching over 9 bases. The germline CDR1 and CDR2 sequences are LGHNA and YSLEER. V lost 1 base and J lost 6; bases outside the gene matches: 13. The CDR3 has 18 amino acids. CDR3 coding DNA: TGCGCCAGCAGCCAAGGGGGCCCCGGGACAGGGCCCTTCAATGAGCAGTTCTTC. Its translation is CASSQGGPGTGPFNEQFF.

This clonotype was observed a handful of times. This chain connects TRBV6-2 or TRBV6-3 to TRBJ2-7, with 13 bases identical to TRBD2. V lost 0 bases, J lost 5 bases, and 7 bases stayed unmatched. This CDR3 has 17 amino acids. The germline CDR1 and CDR2 sequences are MNHEY and SVGEGT. CDR3 amino acids: CASSYSWTSGSPHEQYF. As DNA, the CDR3 is TGTGCCAGCAGTTACTCGTGGACTAGCGGGAGTCCCCACGAGCAGTACTTC.

The J gene is TRBJ2-4, the V gene TRBV27; 7 bases line up with TRBD1. The CDR3 consists of 16 residues. The ends lost 5 bases at V and 0 bases at J; junction bases unmatched: 7. CDR1 MNHEY and CDR2 SMNVEV come from the germline V gene (reference sequence). This CDR3 is CASSLSQGEAKNIQYF. CDR3 sequence (DNA): TGTGCCAGCAGTCTTTCCCAGGGGGAAGCCAAAAACATTCAGTACTTC.

This clonotype was seen many times. CDR3 nucleotide sequence: TGTGCCAGCAGCCAAGTGACAGGGAACGCCGGGGCCAACGTCCTGACTTTC. It codes for CASSQVTGNAGANVLTF. The rearrangement uses TRBV4-2 and TRBJ2-6; 7 bases are shared with TRBD1. The CDR3 runs 17 residues. Germline CDR1 and CDR2: LGHNA and YNFKEQ. The junction had 7 bases not matched to a gene; V was cut back by 1 base and J by 4 bases.

This clonotype has at least ten counts. V usage is TRBV7-9 and J usage is TRBJ2-7; 8 nucleotides match TRBD1. CDR1 SEHNR and CDR2 FQNEAQ come from the germline V gene (reference sequence). Unmatched junction bases numbered 8, after V lost 4 bases and J lost 6 bases. The CDR3 has 14 amino acids. The CDR3 here is CASSWGQAEPEQYF. CDR3 DNA: TGTGCCAGCAGCTGGGGACAGGCGGAACCCGAGCAGTACTTC.

This clonotype was seen ten or more times. The DNA for the CDR3 is TGCAGCGTTGAAGATCTGGACCCGGGCGAGCAGTACTTC. This sequence encodes CSVEDLDPGEQYF. V gene TRBV29-1 combines with J gene TRBJ2-7; D gene ambiguous. V dropped 0 bases and J dropped 6 bases, with 12 bases sitting between them. The CDR3 has 13 amino acids. Germline CDR1 reads SQVTM; CDR2 reads ANQGSEA.

This clonotype showed up just a few times. The chain is built from TRBV9 and TRBJ1-2; 7 positions match TRBD1. V lost 5 bases to trimming and J lost 6 bases; unmatched junction nucleotides: 10. This CDR3 is 14 amino acids long. Germline assignment: CDR1 SGDLS and CDR2 YYNGEE. CDR3 sequence: CASSFSRDSDGYTF. In DNA, the CDR3 is TGTGCCAGCAGTTTCTCCCGGGACAGCGATGGCTACACCTTC.

This clonotype was found many times. This chain links TRBV20-1 with TRBJ2-3, with 12 bases that match TRBD2. The CDR3 spans 15 residues. V dropped 6 bases and J dropped 4; count of bases not matched to a gene: 8. CDR1 is DFQATT and CDR2 is SNEGSKA in the germline V gene (reference sequence). This CDR3 is CSAPGLAGLSDTQYF. CDR3 DNA: TGCAGTGCCCCCGGACTAGCGGGGCTATCAGATACGCAGTATTTT.

This chain uses TRBV9 with TRBJ2-3; D not certain. CDR3 size: 15 residues. Looked up from germline, CDR1 is SGDLS and CDR2 is YYNGEE. Deletions cut 4 bases from V and 0 bases from J, with 12 bases between. The CDR3 is CASSMQITSTDTQYF. The CDR3 DNA follows: TGTGCCAGCAGCATGCAGATAACTAGCACAGATACGCAGTATTTT.

About this clonotype: This could be a read error, since a much larger clone is one nucleotide away. The J gene is TRBJ1-4, the V gene TRBV27; the match to TRBD1 covers 10 bases. V lost 5 bases and J lost 7; bases outside the gene matches: 4. The germline gives CDR1 MNHEY, CDR2 SMNVEV (reference sequence). The CDR3 sequence is 14 residues long. CDR3 region: CASSPGQGIEKLFF. The CDR3 DNA follows: TGTGCCAGCAGTCCGGGACAGGGGATTGAAAAACTGTTTTTT.

This clonotype was seen only a few times. This chain links TRBV7-2 with TRBJ1-5, with D unclear. Germline loops: CDR1 SGHTA, CDR2 FQGNSA. V was cut by 3 bases and J by 0 bases, with 9 bases left in between. The CDR3 loop spans 15 amino acids. The CDR3 coding sequence is TGTGCCAGCAGCTTTGGCAGCAATAGCAATCAGCCCCAGCATTTT. Translation gives CASSFGSNSNQPQHF.